These 4 T cell receptor beta chains share one sample of origin, sequenced in a study of blood T cell repertoires in COVID-19 (dated by TCRdb to the early 2020s). The protocol used for the library was the immunoSEQ multiplex PCR assay. Sourced from immuneACCESS, this table was stored by TCRdb with only in-frame sequences that have V and J called. A share of the clones is absent; for the studies checked, an unresolved V gene accounts for under half, and the remainder has no known explanation. This sample lists roughly 500,000 clones; roughly 90% were detected once. The top ten hold 1.5% to 2% of the sample. The sequenced sample consisted of PBMCs or T cells enriched from blood (not recorded which). These receptors came from a middle-aged woman who had recovered from COVID-19.

The V and J genes are TRBV7-9 and TRBJ2-7; D gene uncertain. Germline CDR1 reads SEHNR; CDR2 reads FQNEAQ (reference sequence). V was cut by 0 bases and J by 5 bases, with 5 bases left in between. This CDR3 is 12 amino acids long. This chain's CDR3 is CASSLALNEQYF. The CDR3 nucleotides are TGTGCCAGCAGCTTAGCGTTAAACGAGCAGTACTTC.

This rearrangement joins TRBV27 to TRBJ1-5, with D possibly matching TRBD1 (6 bases). In germline, CDR1 is MNHEY, CDR2 SMNVEV (reference sequence). The V end lost 6 bases, the J end lost 1 base, and 13 bases lay between the germline ends. The CDR3 consists of 15 residues. The CDR3 loop reads CASREGGGSNQPQHF. The CDR3 coding sequence is TGTGCCAGCAGGGAAGGGGGGGGGAGCAATCAGCCCCAGCATTTT.

This clone was found once. The chain uses TRBV12-5 and TRBJ2-7, with 8 positions matching TRBD2. Germline assignment: CDR1 LGHNT and CDR2 FRNRAP. This CDR3 contains 15 residues. Trimming at V came to 5 bases and at J to 5 bases, leaving 11 bases not matched to a gene. For the CDR3, the DNA is TGTGCTAGTGGTGTGACCGGGACTAGGGCCAACGAGCAGTACTTC. This codes for CASGVTGTRANEQYF.

The chain has TRBV10-1 and TRBJ1-1; D is unresolved. Germline-derived CDR1 and CDR2 are WNHNN and SYGVQD (reference sequence). The length of the CDR3 is 16 residues. The V end was cut by 5 bases, the J end by 0 bases, with 16 bases between. The CDR3 DNA reads as TGCGCCAGCAGTATTATCCCGGGATTCATGAACACTGAAGCTTTCTTT. Translating it yields CASSIIPGFMNTEAFF.